Detailed here is one T cell receptor beta chain. Its antigen remains unknown. J lost 0 bases, V lost 0 bases, and 3 bases had no gene match. Germline loops: CDR1 SGHRS, CDR2 YFSETQ. The CDR3 covers 17 residues. The repertoire was sequenced with immunoSEQ multiplex PCR; TCRdb's copy has only in-frame clones and lacks some. The table has roughly 100,000 clones, around 78% seen once. This sample was included in a study of PD-1 blockade in classical Hodgkin lymphoma. Study findings and constraints: Similar baseline diversity was found in complete responders and newly diagnosed patients.

Time point: cycle 4 day 1 (C4D1), after around six weeks of nivolumab. There was relapse after autologous stem cell transplantation in every patient, and there was variation in brentuximab vedotin exposure. Sequenced here: peripheral blood mononuclear cells (PBMCs), sampled before the fourth cycle of nivolumab. The receptor was derived from a human donor with classical Hodgkin lymphoma. This chain joins TRBV5-1 and TRBJ2-5; the match to TRBD2 covers 12 bases. The DNA for the CDR3 is TGCGCCAGCAGCTTGGTTGCTAGCGGGGGGGACCAAGAGACCCAGTACTTC. Translation: CASSLVASGGDQETQYF.